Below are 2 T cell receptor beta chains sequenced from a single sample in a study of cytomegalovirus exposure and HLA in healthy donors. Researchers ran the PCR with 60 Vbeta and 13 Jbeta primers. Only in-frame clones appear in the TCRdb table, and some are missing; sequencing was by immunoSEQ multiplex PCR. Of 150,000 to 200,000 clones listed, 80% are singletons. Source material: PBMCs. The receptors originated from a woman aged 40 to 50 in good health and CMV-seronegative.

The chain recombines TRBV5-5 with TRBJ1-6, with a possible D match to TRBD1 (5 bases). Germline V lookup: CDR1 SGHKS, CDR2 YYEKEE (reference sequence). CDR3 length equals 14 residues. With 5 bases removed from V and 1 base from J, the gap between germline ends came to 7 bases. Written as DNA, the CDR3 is TGTGCCAGCAGGGGGGGTTCCTATAATTCACCCCTCCACTTT. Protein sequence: CASRGGSYNSPLHF.

The CDR3 nucleotides read TGTGCCAGCAGCTTGAGGTTCTTGAGGACAGGGGCGAACACCGGGGAGCTGTTTTTT. Translated, it gives CASSLRFLRTGANTGELFF. The chain has TRBV5-4 and TRBJ2-2; 9 bases match TRBD1. This CDR3 spans 19 amino acids. The ends lost 1 base at V and 0 bases at J; junction bases unmatched: 10. CDR1 is SGHNT, CDR2 YYREEE, per germline (reference sequence).